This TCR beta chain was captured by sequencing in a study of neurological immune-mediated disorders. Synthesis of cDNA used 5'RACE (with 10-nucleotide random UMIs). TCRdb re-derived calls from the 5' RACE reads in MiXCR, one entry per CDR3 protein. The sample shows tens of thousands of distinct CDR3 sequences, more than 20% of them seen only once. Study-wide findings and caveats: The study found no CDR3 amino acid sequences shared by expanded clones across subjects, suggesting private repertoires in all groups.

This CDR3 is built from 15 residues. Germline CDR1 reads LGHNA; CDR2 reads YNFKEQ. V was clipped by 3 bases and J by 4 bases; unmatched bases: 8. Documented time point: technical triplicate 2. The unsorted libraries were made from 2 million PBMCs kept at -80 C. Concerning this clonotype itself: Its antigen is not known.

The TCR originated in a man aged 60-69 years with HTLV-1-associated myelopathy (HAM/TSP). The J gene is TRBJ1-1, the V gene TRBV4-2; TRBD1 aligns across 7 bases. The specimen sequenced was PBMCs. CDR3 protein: CASSQPTGVGTEAFF. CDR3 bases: TGTGCCAGCAGCCAGCCCACAGGGGTGGGCACTGAAGCTTTCTTT.